These 2 T cell receptor beta chains share one sample of origin, sequenced in a study of T cells after yellow fever vaccination. TCRdb ran MiXCR on the 5' RACE reads and lists one entry per CDR3 protein. This table holds under 350,000 distinct CDR3 sequences, about 4% found once. The sample was PBMCs, taken 5 days after the yellow fever booster vaccination. These TCRs come from a man younger than 35 who received the YFV17D yellow fever vaccine.

There are many counts of this clonotype. The V gene is TRBV2, the J gene TRBJ2-3, with D unresolved. This CDR3 has 13 residues. Germline CDR1 reads SNHLY; CDR2 reads FYNNEI. V lost 7 bases, J lost 4 bases, and 12 bases lay in between. The CDR3 nucleotides read TGTGCCAGCACTCGCTCGGTCGCAGATACGCAGTATTTT. Protein: CASTRSVADTQYF.

This clonotype was counted between two and nine times. V is TRBV5-6 and J is TRBJ2-7, with TRBD2 as a possible D gene (7 bases). The V gene's germline CDR1 is SGHDT and CDR2 YYEEEE. The CDR3 contains 15 residues. CDR3 loop: CASSSLRGGAYQQYV. CDR3 nucleotides: TGTGCCAGCAGCTCCCTGAGGGGGGGCGCCTACCAGCAGTACGTC.